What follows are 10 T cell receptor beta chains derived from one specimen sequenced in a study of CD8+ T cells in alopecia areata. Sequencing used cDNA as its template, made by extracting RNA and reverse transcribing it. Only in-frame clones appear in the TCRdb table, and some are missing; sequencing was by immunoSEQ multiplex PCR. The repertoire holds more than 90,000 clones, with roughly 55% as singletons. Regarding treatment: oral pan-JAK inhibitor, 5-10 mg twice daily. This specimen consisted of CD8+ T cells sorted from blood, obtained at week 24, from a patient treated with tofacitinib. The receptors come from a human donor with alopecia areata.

In DNA form, the CDR3 reads TGTGCCAGCAGCTCCAGGTCGAGGGTAACGAACACCGGGGAGCTGTTTTTT. Protein: CASSSRSRVTNTGELFF. V is TRBV7-9 and J is TRBJ2-2, with D maybe TRBD2 (5 bases). V lost 4 bases and J lost 0, with 15 bases in between. The germline V gene has CDR1 SEHNR and CDR2 FQNEAQ (reference sequence). This CDR3 has 17 amino acids.

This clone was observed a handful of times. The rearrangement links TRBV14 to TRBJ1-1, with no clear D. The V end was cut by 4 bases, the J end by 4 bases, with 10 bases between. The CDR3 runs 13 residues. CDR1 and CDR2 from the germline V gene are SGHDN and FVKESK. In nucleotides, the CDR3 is TGTGCCAGCAGCCTGCGCTTGGGCACTGAAGCTTTCTTT. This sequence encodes CASSLRLGTEAFF.

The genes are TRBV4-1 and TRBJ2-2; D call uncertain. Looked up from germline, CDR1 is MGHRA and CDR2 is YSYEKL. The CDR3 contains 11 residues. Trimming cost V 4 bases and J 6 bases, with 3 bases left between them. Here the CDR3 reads CASSLAGELFF. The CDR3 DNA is TGCGCCAGCAGCCTCGCCGGGGAGCTGTTTTTT.

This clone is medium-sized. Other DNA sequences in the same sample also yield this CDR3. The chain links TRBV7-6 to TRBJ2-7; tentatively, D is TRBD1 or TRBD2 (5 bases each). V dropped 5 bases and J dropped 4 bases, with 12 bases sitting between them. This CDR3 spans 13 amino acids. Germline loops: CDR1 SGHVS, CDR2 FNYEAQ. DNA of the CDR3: TGTGCCAGCAGCCCGGGGCCGAATTACGAGCAGTACTTC. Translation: CASSPGPNYEQYF.

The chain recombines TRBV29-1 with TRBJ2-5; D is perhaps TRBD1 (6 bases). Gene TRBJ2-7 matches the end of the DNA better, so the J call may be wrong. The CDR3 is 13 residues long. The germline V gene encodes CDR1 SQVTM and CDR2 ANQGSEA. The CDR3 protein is CSVETGRTHEQYF. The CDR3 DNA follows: TGCAGCGTTGAGACAGGAAGGACCCACGAGCAGTACTTC.

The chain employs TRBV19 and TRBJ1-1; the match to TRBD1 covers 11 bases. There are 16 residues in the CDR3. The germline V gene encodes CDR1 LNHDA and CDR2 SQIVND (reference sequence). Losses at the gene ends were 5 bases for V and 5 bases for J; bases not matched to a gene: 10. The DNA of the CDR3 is TGTGCCAGTAGTCCACGGACAGGGGGCTATTGGACTGAAGCTTTCTTT. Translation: CASSPRTGGYWTEAFF.

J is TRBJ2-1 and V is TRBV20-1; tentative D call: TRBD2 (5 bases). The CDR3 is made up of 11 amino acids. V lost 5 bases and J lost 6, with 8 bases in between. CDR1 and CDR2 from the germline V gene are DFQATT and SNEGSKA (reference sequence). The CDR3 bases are TGCAGTGCTTATGAGGGCAATGAGCAGTTCTTC. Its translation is CSAYEGNEQFF.

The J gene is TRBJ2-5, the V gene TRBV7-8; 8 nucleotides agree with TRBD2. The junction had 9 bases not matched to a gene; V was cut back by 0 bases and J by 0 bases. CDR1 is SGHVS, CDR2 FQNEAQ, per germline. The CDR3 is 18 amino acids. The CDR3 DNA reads TGTGCCAGCAGCTTAGCGTTGAGCGGGGGTATAAACCAAGAGACCCAGTACTTC. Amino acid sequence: CASSLALSGGINQETQYF.

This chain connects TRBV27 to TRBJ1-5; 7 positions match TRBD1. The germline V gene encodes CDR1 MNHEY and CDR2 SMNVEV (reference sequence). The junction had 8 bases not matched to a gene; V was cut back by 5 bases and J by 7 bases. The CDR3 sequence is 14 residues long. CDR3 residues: CASSHGQEGQPQHF. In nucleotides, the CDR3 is TGTGCCAGCAGTCATGGACAGGAAGGGCAGCCCCAGCATTTT.

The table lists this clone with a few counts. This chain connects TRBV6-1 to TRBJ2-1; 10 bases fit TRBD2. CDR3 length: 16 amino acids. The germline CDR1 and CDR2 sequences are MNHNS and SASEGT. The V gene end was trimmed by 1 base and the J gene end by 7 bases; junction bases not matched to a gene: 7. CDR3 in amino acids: CASSEEVAGGGNEQFF. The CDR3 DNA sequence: TGTGCCAGCAGTGAAGAGGTAGCGGGGGGAGGGAATGAGCAGTTCTTC.